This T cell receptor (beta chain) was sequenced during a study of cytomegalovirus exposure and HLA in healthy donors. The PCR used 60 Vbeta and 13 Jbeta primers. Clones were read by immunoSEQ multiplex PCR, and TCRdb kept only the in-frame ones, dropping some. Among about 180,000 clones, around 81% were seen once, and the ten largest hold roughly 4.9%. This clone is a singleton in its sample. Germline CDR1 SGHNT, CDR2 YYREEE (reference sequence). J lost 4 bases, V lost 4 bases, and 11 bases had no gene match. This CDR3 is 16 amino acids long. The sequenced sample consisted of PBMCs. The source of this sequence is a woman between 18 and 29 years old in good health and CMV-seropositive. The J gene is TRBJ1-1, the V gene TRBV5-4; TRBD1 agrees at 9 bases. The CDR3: CASSRPGTGLGTEAFF. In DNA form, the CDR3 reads TGTGCCAGCAGCCGTCCCGGGACAGGGCTGGGCACTGAAGCTTTCTTT. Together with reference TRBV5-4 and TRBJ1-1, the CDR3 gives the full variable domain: ETGVTQSPTHLIKTRGQQVTLRCSSQSGHNTVSWYQQALGQGPQFIFQYYREEENGRGNFPPRFSGLQFPNYSSELNVNALELDDSALYLCASSRPGTGLGTEAFFGQGTRLTVV.